At least ten counts were recorded for the clone carrying this T cell receptor (beta chain). Its antigen is undetermined. The record originates from a study of identical twins. In TCRdb, the 5' RACE reads were re-called with MiXCR into one record per CDR3 protein. The data show about 260,000 distinct CDR3 sequences, 7% seen once. V lost 0 bases to trimming and J lost 6 bases, with 18 bases between them. The CDR3 runs to 17 residues. Germline V lookup: CDR1 LGHDT, CDR2 YNNKEL (reference sequence). Regarding the study as a whole: Zero-insertion analyses were open to partial confounding by invariant MAIT and iNKT cells.

The data also belong to a second study, concerning yellow fever vaccine responses in identical twins.

This chain uses TRBV3-1 with TRBJ2-1, with a tentative D call TRBD1 (5 bases). The sequenced sample was memory (CD45RO+) T cells sorted from blood. This sequence was found in a woman aged 18-29 years in good health. The CDR3 here is CASSQDWAGLRLNEQFF. For the CDR3, the DNA is TGTGCCAGCAGCCAAGATTGGGCAGGGCTGAGGCTCAATGAGCAGTTCTTC.